These 8 T cell receptor beta chains came from one sample sequenced in a study of T cell responses to AZD1222 COVID-19 vaccine. TCRdb keeps only in-frame clones here, not all; method: immunoSEQ multiplex PCR. The table shows tens of thousands of clones, with more than 70% occurring only once. Source: peripheral blood, taken on day 0 of AZD1222 vaccination. These receptors were taken from an adult in good health.

CDR3 in DNA: TGTGCCAGCAGTGATACAGGGGCGGGCAATCAGCCCCAGCATTTT. This encodes CASSDTGAGNQPQHF. This chain connects TRBV2 to TRBJ1-5; 7 nucleotides align to TRBD1. The J segment lost 2 bases and the V segment lost 3 bases, leaving 4 bases of the junction unmatched. The CDR3 contains 15 residues. Per the germline V gene, CDR1 is SNHLY and CDR2 is FYNNEI.

The chain couples TRBV5-1 to TRBJ2-7, with 10 positions matching TRBD2. The J segment lost 2 bases and the V segment lost 3 bases, leaving 17 bases of the junction unmatched. This CDR3 has 19 residues. Germline lookup yields CDR1 SGHRS and CDR2 YFSETQ. As DNA, the CDR3 is TGCGCCAGCAGCTCCAGACCACTCCTTTCCGGGACTAGCGCCTACGAGCAGTACTTC. It is translated as CASSSRPLLSGTSAYEQYF.

This chain links TRBV18 with TRBJ2-4; D unresolved. The CDR3 has 13 residues. Trimming took off 3 bases at V and 7 bases at J, with 10 bases between the two ends. Per germline, CDR1 KGHSH and CDR2 LQKENI. DNA for the CDR3: TGTGCCAGCTCACCTACAAACGGGAACATTCAGTACTTC. Encoded protein: CASSPTNGNIQYF.

The gene calls are TRBV7-8 and TRBJ2-7; D is ambiguous. Germline lookup yields CDR1 SGHVS and CDR2 FQNEAQ. The V gene lost 2 bases and the J gene lost 3 bases, with 8 bases spanning the gap. The CDR3 loop spans 13 amino acids. CDR3 region: CASSLLGLYEQYF. CDR3 nucleotide sequence: TGTGCCAGCAGCTTATTGGGCCTCTACGAGCAGTACTTC.

This chain uses TRBV19 with TRBJ1-2, with 8 bases lining up with TRBD1. Germline CDR1 reads LNHDA; CDR2 reads SQIVND (reference sequence). V was clipped by 6 bases and J by 6 bases; unmatched bases: 9. The CDR3 length is 14 residues. CDR3: CASRETDRENGYTF. DNA for the CDR3: TGTGCCAGTAGAGAGACGGACAGGGAGAATGGCTACACCTTC.

The CDR3 bases are TGCAGCGTAGAGACAGGGGGACTCCCCTATGGCTACACCTTC. Translation gives CSVETGGLPYGYTF. The chain employs TRBV29-1 and TRBJ1-2, with 9 bases fitting TRBD1. Germline CDR1 is SQVTM and CDR2 is ANQGSEA. V trimming: 6 bases; J trimming: 4 bases; junction bases outside the gene matches: 9. The CDR3 consists of 14 residues.

This clone was seen once. The chain employs TRBV11-2 and TRBJ2-7, with no clear D. The germline gives CDR1 SGHAT, CDR2 FQNNGV. V shed 4 bases and J shed 4 bases, with 11 bases lying between them. The CDR3 runs to 13 residues. The CDR3 DNA sequence: TGTGCCAGCAGCTCCCCGGAGTTATACGAGCAGTACTTC. Protein product: CASSSPELYEQYF. Combining the CDR3 with reference TRBV11-2 and TRBJ2-7 gives the whole variable domain EAGVAQSPRYKIIEKRQSVAFWCNPISGHATLYWYQQILGQGPKLLIQFQNNGVVDDSQLPKDRFSAERLKGVDSTLKIQPAKLEDSAVYLCASSSPELYEQYFGPGTRLTVT.

The chain joins TRBV7-6 to TRBJ1-1; the D gene is possibly TRBD1 (6 bases). Germline values: CDR1 SGHVS, CDR2 FNYEAQ. The CDR3 spans 18 residues. V was clipped by 4 bases and J by 0 bases, with 21 bases between them. The CDR3 nucleotides read TGTGCCAGCAGCTCCCGCCTTAGGGGGAGCGTTATGAACACTGAAGCTTTCTTT. This gives the protein CASSSRLRGSVMNTEAFF.